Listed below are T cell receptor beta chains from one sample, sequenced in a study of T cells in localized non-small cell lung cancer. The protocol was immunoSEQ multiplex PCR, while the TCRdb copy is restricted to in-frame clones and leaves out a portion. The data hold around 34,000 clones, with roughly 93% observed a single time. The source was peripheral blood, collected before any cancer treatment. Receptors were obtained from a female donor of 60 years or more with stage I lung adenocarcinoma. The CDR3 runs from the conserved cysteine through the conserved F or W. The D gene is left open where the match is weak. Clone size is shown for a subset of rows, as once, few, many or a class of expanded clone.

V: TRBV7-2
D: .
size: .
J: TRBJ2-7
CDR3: CASSIDYPNEQYF
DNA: TGTGCCAGCAGCATCGACTATCCAAACGAGCAGTACTTC

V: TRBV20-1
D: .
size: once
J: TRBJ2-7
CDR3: CSAPTSYEQYF
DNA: TGCAGTGCTCCCACCTCCTACGAGCAGTACTTC

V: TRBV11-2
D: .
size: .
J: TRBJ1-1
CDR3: CASSRPSNTEAFF
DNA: TGTGCCAGCAGCCGTCCCTCGAACACTGAAGCTTTCTTT

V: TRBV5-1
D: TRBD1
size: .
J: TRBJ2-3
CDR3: CASSLEGQYTDTQYF
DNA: TGCGCCAGCAGCTTGGAGGGACAGTACACAGATACGCAGTATTTT

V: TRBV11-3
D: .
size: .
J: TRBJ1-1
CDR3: CASSLEGRNTEAFF
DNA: TGTGCCAGCAGCTTAGAGGGCAGGAACACTGAAGCTTTCTTT

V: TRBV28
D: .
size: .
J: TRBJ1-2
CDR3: CASSLAGAFGYTF
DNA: TGTGCCAGCAGTTTGGCAGGGGCGTTTGGCTACACCTTC

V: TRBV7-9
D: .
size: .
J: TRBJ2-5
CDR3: CASSLGRRVQYQETQYF
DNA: TGTGCCAGCAGCTTAGGAAGACGGGTCCAGTACCAAGAGACCCAGTACTTC

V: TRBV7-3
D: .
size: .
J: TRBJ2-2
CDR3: CASSPKGGINTGELFF
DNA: TGTGCCAGCAGCCCCAAGGGGGGGATTAACACCGGGGAGCTGTTTTTT

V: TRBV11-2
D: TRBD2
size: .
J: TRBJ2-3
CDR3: CASSPRSGGSYTDTQYF
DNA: TGTGCCAGCAGCCCACGTAGCGGGGGGTCCTACACAGATACGCAGTATTTT

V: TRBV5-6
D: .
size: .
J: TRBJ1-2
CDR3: CASSAQGSYGYTF
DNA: TGTGCCAGCAGCGCACAGGGCAGCTATGGCTACACCTTC

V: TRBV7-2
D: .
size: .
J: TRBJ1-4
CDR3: CASSIRVGRFATNEKLFF
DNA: TGTGCCAGCAGCATTAGAGTGGGACGGTTTGCAACTAATGAAAAACTGTTTTTT

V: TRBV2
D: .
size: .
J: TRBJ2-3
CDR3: CASSGATDTQYF
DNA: TGTGCCAGCTCGGGGGCCACAGATACGCAGTATTTT

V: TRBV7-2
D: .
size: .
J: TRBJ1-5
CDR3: CASSLERGPNQPQHF
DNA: TGTGCCAGCAGCTTAGAGCGGGGCCCCAATCAGCCCCAGCATTTT

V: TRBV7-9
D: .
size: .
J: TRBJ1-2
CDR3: CASSAPGLSNYGYTF
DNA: TGTGCCAGCAGCGCACCGGGCCTCTCTAACTATGGCTACACCTTC

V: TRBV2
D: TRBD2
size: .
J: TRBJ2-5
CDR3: CASSEGVAGGQETQYF
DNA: TGTGCCAGCAGTGAAGGGGTAGCGGGAGGCCAGGAGACCCAGTACTTC

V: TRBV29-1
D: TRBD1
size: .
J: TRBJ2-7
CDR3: CSVELGSGQGILYEQYF
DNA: TGCAGCGTTGAACTGGGGTCGGGACAGGGTATCCTCTACGAGCAGTACTTC

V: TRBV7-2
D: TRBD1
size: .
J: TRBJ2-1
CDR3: CASSLGGQGRPFF
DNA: TGTGCCAGCAGCTTAGGGGGACAGGGGCGCCCGTTCTTC

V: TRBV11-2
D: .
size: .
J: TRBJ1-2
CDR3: CASSLASTGILYGYTF
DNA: TGTGCCAGCAGCTTAGCCTCTACAGGTATTCTCTATGGCTACACCTTC

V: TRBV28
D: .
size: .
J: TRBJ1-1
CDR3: CASVRNTEAFF
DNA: TGTGCCAGCGTGAGGAACACTGAAGCTTTCTTT

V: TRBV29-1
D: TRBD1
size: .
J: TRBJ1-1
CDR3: CSVGTGGNTEAFF
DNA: TGCAGCGTTGGGACAGGGGGCAACACTGAAGCTTTCTTT

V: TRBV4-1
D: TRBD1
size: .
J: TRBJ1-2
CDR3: CASSQQGQGESGYTF
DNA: TGCGCCAGCAGCCAACAGGGACAGGGGGAGAGTGGCTACACCTTC

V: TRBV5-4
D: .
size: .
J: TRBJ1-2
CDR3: CASSPPDRNYGYTF
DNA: TGTGCCAGCAGCCCCCCGGACCGGAACTATGGCTACACCTTC

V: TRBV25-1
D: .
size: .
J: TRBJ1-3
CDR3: CASSVSVAGRNTIYF
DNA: TGTGCCAGCAGTGTATCTGTGGCAGGCAGAAACACCATATATTTT

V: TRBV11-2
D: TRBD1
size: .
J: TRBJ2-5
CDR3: CASSNPTGTGVETQYF
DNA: TGTGCCAGCAGCAACCCTACCGGGACAGGGGTGGAGACCCAGTACTTC

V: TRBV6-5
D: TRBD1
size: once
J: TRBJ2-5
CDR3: CASSRRTGKETQYF
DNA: TGTGCCAGCAGCCGGAGGACAGGGAAAGAGACCCAGTACTTC

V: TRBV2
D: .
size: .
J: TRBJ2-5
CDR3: CASSDTGWETQYF
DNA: TGTGCCAGCAGTGATACAGGGTGGGAGACCCAGTACTTC

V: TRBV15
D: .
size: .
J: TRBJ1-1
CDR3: CATSQTENTEAFF
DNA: TGTGCCACCAGCCAGACAGAGAACACTGAAGCTTTCTTT

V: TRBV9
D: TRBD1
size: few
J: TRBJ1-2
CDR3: CASSSAYGTGHGYTF
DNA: TGTGCCAGCAGCTCAGCATATGGGACAGGGCATGGCTACACCTTC

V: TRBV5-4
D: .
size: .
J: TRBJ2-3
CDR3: CASSLEPWSGDTQYF
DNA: TGTGCCAGCAGCTTGGAACCTTGGAGCGGGGATACGCAGTATTTT

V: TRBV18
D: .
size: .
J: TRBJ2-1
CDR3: CASSQSRNEQFF
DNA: TGTGCCAGCTCACAATCGAGAAATGAGCAGTTCTTC

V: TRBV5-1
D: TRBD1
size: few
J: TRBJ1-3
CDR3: CASSTGQEPSGNTIYF
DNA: TGCGCCAGCAGCACGGGACAGGAGCCCTCTGGAAACACCATATATTTT

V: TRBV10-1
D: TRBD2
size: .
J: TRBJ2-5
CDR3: CASSELGGQETQYF
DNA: TGCGCCAGCAGTGAGTTGGGAGGGCAAGAGACCCAGTACTTC

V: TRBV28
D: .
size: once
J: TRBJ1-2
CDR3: CASSFSGGSNYGYTF
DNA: TGTGCCAGCAGTTTCAGCGGGGGGAGTAACTATGGCTACACCTTC

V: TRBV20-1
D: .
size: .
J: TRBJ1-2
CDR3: CSGVRGYGYTF
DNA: TGCAGTGGCGTGAGAGGCTATGGCTACACCTTC

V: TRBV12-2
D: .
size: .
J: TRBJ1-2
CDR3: CASRLGLIRRVWDYGYTF
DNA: TGTGCAAGTCGCTTAGGTCTTATCAGGAGGGTGTGGGACTATGGCTACACCTTC

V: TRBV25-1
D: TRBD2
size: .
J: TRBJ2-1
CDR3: CASSEPAGGRRNEQFF
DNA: TGTGCCAGCAGTGAACCAGCGGGAGGCCGTAGGAATGAGCAGTTCTTC

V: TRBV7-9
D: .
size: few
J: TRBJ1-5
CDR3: CASSLQGDQPQHF
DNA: TGTGCCAGCAGCCTACAGGGAGATCAGCCCCAGCATTTT

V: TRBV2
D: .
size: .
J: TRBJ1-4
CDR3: CASTIGTPEKLFF
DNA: TGTGCCAGCACCATCGGGACGCCGGAAAAACTGTTTTTT

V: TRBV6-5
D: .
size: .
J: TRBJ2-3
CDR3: CASSYTLPGGTDTQYF
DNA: TGTGCCAGCAGTTACACCCTCCCAGGGGGCACAGATACGCAGTATTTT

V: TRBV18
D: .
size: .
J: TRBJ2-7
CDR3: CASSPGQTYEQYF
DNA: TGTGCCAGCTCACCTGGGCAGACCTACGAGCAGTACTTC

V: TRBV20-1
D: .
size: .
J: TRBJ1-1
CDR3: CSARENTEAFF
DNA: TGCAGTGCTAGAGAAAACACTGAAGCTTTCTTT